This T cell receptor (beta chain) comes out of a study of blood T cell repertoires in COVID-19. Study overall: COVID-19 samples, acute and convalescent, were from the United States, Italy and Spain. Sources were T cells, B-cell-depleted T cells, or PBMCs; the material itself was cDNA or gDNA.

Per the original data handling: The assay estimated nucleated cells by amplifying reference gene primers. Sequencing used immunoSEQ multiplex PCR; TCRdb keeps in-frame clones, though not all of them. V, J and clone size are those of that table, while D and trimming were read from the DNA. Of under 150,000 clones in the sample, approximately 90% were seen once. This CDR3 is 14 amino acids long. Germline values: CDR1 MDHEN, CDR2 SYDVKM. V gave up 5 bases and J gave up 8 bases; unmatched junction bases: 6. This TCR derives from a woman aged 70-85 years who had recovered from COVID-19. This chain connects TRBV28 to TRBJ1-2; 12 nucleotides match TRBD1. Sample: peripheral blood. The CDR3 here is CASSPRDRGRGYTF. In DNA, the CDR3 is TGTGCCAGCAGTCCCCGGGACAGGGGGCGCGGCTACACCTTC.